Below are 7 T cell receptor beta chains sequenced from a single sample in a study of blood T cells in healthy people across ages. Alongside a J-beta primer mix, a sample-barcoded 5' primer served in a second PCR lasting roughly 7 to 11 cycles. TCRdb reanalysed the 5' RACE reads using MiXCR and keeps one entry per CDR3 protein. The table shows approximately 1,700,000 distinct CDR3 sequences, with roughly 43% occurring only once. The sample consisted of blood. Every receptor here comes from a human donor in good health.

The CDR3 DNA reads as TGTGCCAGCAGCTTAGGTCGTATAACCTTATACGAGCAGTTCTTC. It encodes CASSLGRITLYEQFF. The rearrangement links TRBV11-2 to TRBJ2-1, with D uncertain. Germline V CDR1 and CDR2: SGHAT, FQNNGV. Trimming took off 1 base at V and 10 bases at J, with 17 bases between the two ends. The length of the CDR3 is 15 residues.

The J gene is TRBJ2-3, the V gene TRBV15; possible D gene TRBD2, 6 bases. The germline V and J ends were trimmed by 3 bases and 5 bases, with 12 bases remaining between them. Per the germline V gene, CDR1 is LNHNV and CDR2 is YYDKDF (reference sequence). The CDR3 totals 14 residues. The CDR3 bases are TGTGCCACCAGCAGCCCCAGGGAGGTAGATACGCAGTATTTT. This sequence encodes CATSSPREVDTQYF.

This clonotype was seen a single time. The chain recombines TRBV3-1 with TRBJ2-3; 7 bases agree with TRBD1. This CDR3 spans 15 amino acids. Germline V lookup: CDR1 LGHDT, CDR2 YNNKEL (reference sequence). V dropped 0 bases and J dropped 5; count of bases not matched to a gene: 5. CDR3 protein: CASSQDDRDIDTQYF. The CDR3 DNA sequence: TGTGCCAGCAGCCAAGATGACAGGGATATAGATACGCAGTATTTT.

Only a few counts were recorded for this clonotype. The chain employs TRBV5-1 and TRBJ2-1, with 10 bases lining up with TRBD1. Germline-derived CDR1 and CDR2 are SGHRS and YFSETQ. The CDR3 has 19 residues. V shed 8 bases and J 0 bases; nucleotides not matched to a gene: 17. The CDR3 loop is CASSEIRTGGVFSYNEQFF. CDR3 sequence (DNA): TGCGCCAGTTCCGAAATTAGGACAGGGGGTGTTTTCTCCTACAATGAGCAGTTCTTC.

The chain uses TRBV7-9 and TRBJ2-1, with TRBD2 as a possible D gene (5 bases). The CDR3 totals 15 residues. Trimming cost V 5 bases and J 5 bases, with 16 bases left between them. Germline assignment: CDR1 SEHNR and CDR2 FQNEAQ (reference sequence). This CDR3 reads CASSIYGESNNEQFF. DNA of the CDR3: TGTGCCAGCAGCATATACGGGGAAAGTAACAATGAGCAGTTCTTC. The full variable domain, completed using reference TRBV7-9 and TRBJ2-1, is DTGVSQNPRHKITKRGQNVTFRCDPISEHNRLYWYRQTLGQGPEFLTYFQNEAQLEKSRLLSDRFSAERPKGSFSTLEIQRTEQGDSAMYLCASSIYGESNNEQFFGPGTRLTVL.

The chain joins TRBV7-2 to TRBJ2-7; 9 nucleotides align to TRBD2. This CDR3 region has 16 residues. The trim removed 1 base at V and 1 base at J, leaving 5 bases unmatched. Germline V gene sequence: CDR1 SGHTA, CDR2 FQGNSA. CDR3: CASSLGASGASYEQYF. The DNA of the CDR3 is TGTGCCAGCAGCTTAGGTGCTAGCGGGGCGTCCTACGAGCAGTACTTC.

This clonotype turned up a few times. The rearrangement links TRBV5-1 to TRBJ2-5; a weak D match, TRBD2 (6 bases). This CDR3 region has 15 residues. CDR1 and CDR2 (germline): SGHRS, YFSETQ. With 1 base removed from V and 4 bases from J, the gap between germline ends came to 14 bases. Written as DNA, the CDR3 is TGCGCCAGCAGCTTGAGTAGCGGTAGTACAGAGACCCAGTACTTC. This codes for CASSLSSGSTETQYF.